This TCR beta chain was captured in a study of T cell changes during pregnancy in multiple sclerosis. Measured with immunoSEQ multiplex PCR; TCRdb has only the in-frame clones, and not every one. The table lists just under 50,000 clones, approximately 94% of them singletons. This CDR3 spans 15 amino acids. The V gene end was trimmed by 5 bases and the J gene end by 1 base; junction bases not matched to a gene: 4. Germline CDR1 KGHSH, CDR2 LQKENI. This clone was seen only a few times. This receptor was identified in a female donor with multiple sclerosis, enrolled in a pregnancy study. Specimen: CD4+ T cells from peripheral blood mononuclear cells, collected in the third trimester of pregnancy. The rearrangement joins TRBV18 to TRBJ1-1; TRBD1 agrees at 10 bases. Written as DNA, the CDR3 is TGTGCCAGCTCAAGACAGGGGGCAGGGAACACTGAAGCTTTCTTT. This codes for CASSRQGAGNTEAFF.